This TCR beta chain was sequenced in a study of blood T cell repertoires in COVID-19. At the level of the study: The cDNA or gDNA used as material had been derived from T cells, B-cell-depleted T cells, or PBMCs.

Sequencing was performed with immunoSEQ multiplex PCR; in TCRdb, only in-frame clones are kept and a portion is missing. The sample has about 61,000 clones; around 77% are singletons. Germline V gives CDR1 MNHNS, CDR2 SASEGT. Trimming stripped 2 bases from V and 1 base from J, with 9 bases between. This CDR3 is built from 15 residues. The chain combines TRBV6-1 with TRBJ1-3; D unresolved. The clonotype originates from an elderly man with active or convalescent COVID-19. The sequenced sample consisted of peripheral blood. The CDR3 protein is CASSEMGRSGNTIYF. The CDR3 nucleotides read TGTGCCAGCAGTGAAATGGGCAGATCTGGAAACACCATATATTTT.